Listed below are T cell receptor beta chains from one sample, sequenced in a study of cytomegalovirus exposure and HLA in healthy donors. Repertoires were generated with immunoSEQ multiplex PCR, while TCRdb's copy carries only in-frame clones and drops some. The table lists about 130,000 clones, roughly 80% of them singletons, with around 19% in the top ten. The specimen was PBMCs. These receptors were obtained from a man in his late teens or twenties in good health and CMV-seropositive. The CDR3 runs from the conserved cysteine through the conserved F or W. The D gene is left open where the match is weak. Rows may omit the clone size; those that give it use once, few, many or a size class.

CDR3nt	CDR3aa	j_gene	d_gene	v_gene	len	abundance
TGTGCCTTGCCCGGGACAAACCTTGAAAAACTGTTTTTT	CALPGTNLEKLFF	TRBJ1-4	-	TRBV10-3	13	-
TGTGCCAGCTTGGGACAGGGGTACGAGCAGTACTTC	CASLGQGYEQYF	TRBJ2-7	TRBD1	TRBV2	12	-
TGTGCCAGCAGCGTAGACAGACAGGGAGGAGAGACCCAGTACTTC	CASSVDRQGGETQYF	TRBJ2-5	-	TRBV9	15	-
TGTGCCAGCAGCTTCTCAGGCCCTTCCTACGAGCAGTACTTC	CASSFSGPSYEQYF	TRBJ2-7	-	TRBV11-3	14	-
TGTGCCAGCAGAGTACCCTCCCAGGGCACAGATACGCAGTATTTT	CASRVPSQGTDTQYF	TRBJ2-3	-	TRBV7-9	15	-
TGTGCCAGCAGCTCGTTTAGTAATACGCAGTATTTT	CASSSFSNTQYF	TRBJ2-3	-	TRBV7-3	12	once
TGCGCCAGCAGCCCTACTTGGGGCCCGCAGTATTTT	CASSPTWGPQYF	TRBJ2-3	-	TRBV4-1	12	few
TGTGCCAGCAGCCCGGGACAGGGTACTGAAGCTTTCTTT	CASSPGQGTEAFF	TRBJ1-1	TRBD1	TRBV7-9	13	-
TGCGCCAGCAGTGAAGGGAGGGAGACCCACGAGCAGTACTTC	CASSEGRETHEQYF	TRBJ2-7	TRBD2	TRBV10-1	14	few
TGTGCCAGCAGTGAATGGGGACTAGCGGGGGGGCAGACCACAGATACGCAGTATTTT	CASSEWGLAGGQTTDTQYF	TRBJ2-3	TRBD2	TRBV2	19	-
TGTGCCATCAGTGAGTCAACTAGCTCCTACGAGCAGTACTTC	CAISESTSSYEQYF	TRBJ2-7	-	TRBV10-3	14	-
TGTGCCAGCAGCGAGACCGGGACAGGGTATAATTCACCCCTCCACTTT	CASSETGTGYNSPLHF	TRBJ1-6	TRBD1	TRBV7-6	16	-
TGCGCCAGCAGCCTCGGACAGGGTCCCACTTACGAGCAGTACTTC	CASSLGQGPTYEQYF	TRBJ2-7	TRBD1	TRBV4-1	15	once
TGTGCCACTCAGACAGGGGGCCCGGGAGGCTACACCTTC	CATQTGGPGGYTF	TRBJ1-2	TRBD1	TRBV6-6	13	-
TGCGCCAGCAGCCCCTCGGGCGGGAGAGGGACTGAAGCTTTCTTT	CASSPSGGRGTEAFF	TRBJ1-1	-	TRBV5-1	15	-
TGTGCCAGCAGCTTGTGGCAGGCTAACACTGAAGCTTTCTTT	CASSLWQANTEAFF	TRBJ1-1	-	TRBV5-7	14	few
TGTGCCAGTAGTGCCCAGACAGGGGCCGGGGAGCTGTTTTTT	CASSAQTGAGELFF	TRBJ2-2	TRBD1	TRBV19	14	-
TGTGCCAGCAGCCAATGGGGACAGGGAGGGGTTGGCACTGAAGCTTTCTTT	CASSQWGQGGVGTEAFF	TRBJ1-1	TRBD1	TRBV7-3	17	-
TGTGCCAGCCGAAAACCAGGGGACTATGGCTACACCTTC	CASRKPGDYGYTF	TRBJ1-2	-	TRBV9	13	-
TGTGCCAGCAGCGGAGGGGATCGCTATGGCTACACCTTC	CASSGGDRYGYTF	TRBJ1-2	-	TRBV25-1	13	few
TGTGCAAGTCGCCCAGAGGGGGACGGCTCCTACGAGCAGTACTTC	CASRPEGDGSYEQYF	TRBJ2-7	-	TRBV12-2	15	-
TGTGCCAGCAGCCCGGGACAGAGCAATCAGCCCCAGCATTTT	CASSPGQSNQPQHF	TRBJ1-5	TRBD1	TRBV13	14	-
TGTGCCATCTCGACGGGGGGGCAAGAGACCCAGTACTTC	CAISTGGQETQYF	TRBJ2-5	TRBD2	TRBV27	13	-
TGTGCCAGCAGCTTAGCGCCGGGGCAGGGGGCTTCGTACGAGCAGTACTTC	CASSLAPGQGASYEQYF	TRBJ2-7	TRBD1	TRBV7-8	17	once
TGTGCCAGCAGTGAAGCGTGGACAGGGGGGAACATTCAGTACTTC	CASSEAWTGGNIQYF	TRBJ2-4	TRBD1	TRBV6-1	15	-
TGTGCCAGCTCGATGGCAGGCCGCTACAATGAGCAGTTCTTC	CASSMAGRYNEQFF	TRBJ2-1	-	TRBV6-5	14	once
TGTGCCACCAGCACCCGACTAGCGCTTAGCACAGATACGCAGTATTTT	CATSTRLALSTDTQYF	TRBJ2-3	TRBD2	TRBV15	16	-
TGTGCCAGCAGTGAAGCACAGGGGGGATCCGATGAGCAGTTCTTC	CASSEAQGGSDEQFF	TRBJ2-1	TRBD1	TRBV6-1	15	few
TGTGCCAGCAGCTCGGGACAAGGGAATTCACCCCTCCACTTT	CASSSGQGNSPLHF	TRBJ1-6	-	TRBV11-1	14	-
TGTGCCAGCAGCGTAGCTCCCCCCGCGGGGGGAGGAAGAGAGACCCAGTACTTC	CASSVAPPAGGGRETQYF	TRBJ2-5	TRBD2	TRBV9	18	-
TGTGCCAGCAGTTTCGGGGGGCGCACAGATACGCAGTATTTT	CASSFGGRTDTQYF	TRBJ2-3	-	TRBV6-5	14	once
TGTGCCATCAGTGAGTTCAGGGACAGCCGGGAGCTGTTTTTT	CAISEFRDSRELFF	TRBJ2-2	TRBD1	TRBV10-3	14	few
TGTGCCACCAAACGAAGCCTCGGGAACACTGAAGCTTTCTTT	CATKRSLGNTEAFF	TRBJ1-1	-	TRBV15	14	-
TGTGCCAGCAGCCAGACAGGGTTTGCGCAGTTCTTC	CASSQTGFAQFF	TRBJ2-1	TRBD1	TRBV4-2	12	few
TGTGCCAGCAGTGACCGGGACAGGCCGATTAGCAATCAGCCCCAGCATTTT	CASSDRDRPISNQPQHF	TRBJ1-5	TRBD1	TRBV2	17	-
TGTGCCATCAGTGCGGGGACAGGGGGTGCCGGGGAGCTGTTTTTT	CAISAGTGGAGELFF	TRBJ2-2	TRBD1	TRBV10-3	15	-
TGCGCCAGCAGCTCACGGACAGGGTCTGGGACTGAAGCTTTCTTT	CASSSRTGSGTEAFF	TRBJ1-1	TRBD1	TRBV4-1	15	few
TGTGCCAGCAGCTTAATGGCGGGGGCGGATGGCTACACCTTC	CASSLMAGADGYTF	TRBJ1-2	-	TRBV7-8	14	-
TGTGCCAGCACTCTCTCGAGGGCAGGCCATGGCTACACCTTC	CASTLSRAGHGYTF	TRBJ1-2	-	TRBV6-5	14	-
TGTGCCAGCAGTCCCGACAGGGATCTTACTGAAGCTTTCTTT	CASSPDRDLTEAFF	TRBJ1-1	TRBD1	TRBV6-1	14	-
TGTGCCAGCAGCCAACAAGCATCGGGACTAGCGGGACCCACAGATACGCAGTATTTT	CASSQQASGLAGPTDTQYF	TRBJ2-3	TRBD2	TRBV4-2	19	-
TGTGCCAGCAGCTTCGGGGATTATCAGCCCCAGCATTTT	CASSFGDYQPQHF	TRBJ1-5	-	TRBV13	13	-
TGTGCCACTGGACAGAGCAATCAGCCCCAGCATTTT	CATGQSNQPQHF	TRBJ1-5	-	TRBV19	12	once
TGTGCCAGCAGCCCCTACGGGGGAAGCTCCTACAATGAGCAGTTCTTC	CASSPYGGSSYNEQFF	TRBJ2-1	-	TRBV7-3	16	few
TGTGCCAGCAGCTCCTCTCCTTCGACAGGGGGCAATGAAGCTTTCTTT	CASSSSPSTGGNEAFF	TRBJ1-1	TRBD1	TRBV7-6	16	-
TGTGCCAGCAGTTTATCAGGTTATAATGAAAAACTGTTTTTT	CASSLSGYNEKLFF	TRBJ1-4	-	TRBV28	14	-
TGTGCCTGGAGTGTAGCGGGAAATCAGCCCCAGCATTTT	CAWSVAGNQPQHF	TRBJ1-5	-	TRBV30	13	-
TGTGCCAGCAGCTCCGACAGGGGGCCCGAAGCTTTCTTT	CASSSDRGPEAFF	TRBJ1-1	TRBD1	TRBV5-4	13	few
TGTGCCAGCAGCGACAGGGTTCTGATTGCCACTGAAGCTTTCTTT	CASSDRVLIATEAFF	TRBJ1-1	TRBD1	TRBV2	15	-
TGTGCCTGGACCCTAGATCCAAATGAAAAACTGTTTTTT	CAWTLDPNEKLFF	TRBJ1-4	-	TRBV30	13	-
TGTGCCAGCAGCTACACCGTCCCCCAGGGGGGCTACTATGGCTACACCTTC	CASSYTVPQGGYYGYTF	TRBJ1-2	TRBD1	TRBV7-6	17	-
TGTGCCAGCAGCCTTAGCGGGGGGAGGGCAGATACGCAGTATTTT	CASSLSGGRADTQYF	TRBJ2-3	TRBD2	TRBV11-2	15	few
TGTGCCAGTAGTCAAGCAGGCCCAGTCGGTTCACCCCTCCACTTT	CASSQAGPVGSPLHF	TRBJ1-6	-	TRBV19	15	-
TGTGCCACCAGCAGAGCCCCGGACAGGGGAGACACAGATACGCAGTATTTT	CATSRAPDRGDTDTQYF	TRBJ2-3	TRBD1	TRBV15	17	-
TGTGCCAGTAGTCTACCGGGACAGGGGAATGGCTACACCTTC	CASSLPGQGNGYTF	TRBJ1-2	TRBD1	TRBV19	14	-
TGTGCCTGGAGTGCACGCTTGACAGGGGTGAACACTGAAGCTTTCTTT	CAWSARLTGVNTEAFF	TRBJ1-1	TRBD1	TRBV30	16	-
TGTGCCAGCAGCTTGGGGACAGGGGGGCCCTACAATGAGCAGTTCTTC	CASSLGTGGPYNEQFF	TRBJ2-1	TRBD1	TRBV5-6	16	-
TGTGCCAGCAGTGAAGGACTGCGGCTCGAGGGAAACTATGGCTACACCTTC	CASSEGLRLEGNYGYTF	TRBJ1-2	-	TRBV6-1	17	few
TGTGCCAGCAGTTTATCCGGCAATCAGCCCCAGCATTTT	CASSLSGNQPQHF	TRBJ1-5	-	TRBV27	13	once
TGTGCCAGCAGCAAACCAATGGGACATCTGCCCCAGCATTTT	CASSKPMGHLPQHF	TRBJ1-5	-	TRBV21-1	14	-